These 30 T cell receptor beta chains share one sample of origin, sequenced in a study of T cell repertoires in cytomegalovirus infection. In TCRdb, the reads were re-called with MiXCR into one record per CDR3 protein. The table lists about 240,000 distinct CDR3 sequences, approximately 13% of them singletons, with 1.5% to 2% in the top ten. Specimen: PBMCs. The receptors were sampled from a human donor in good health (CMV status not recorded). Some clones in this sample may be carry-over from other donors' samples.

Details on this clonotype: This may arise from a read error, as a much more abundant clone is one base away. The V gene is TRBV25-1, the J gene TRBJ2-3; D is possibly TRBD2 (5 bases). The CDR3 consists of 14 residues. Germline values: CDR1 MGHDK, CDR2 SYGVNS. The CDR3 here is CASSEWAGTDTQCF. Written as DNA, the CDR3 is TGTGCCAGCAGTGAATGGGCGGGCACAGATACGCAGTGTTTT.

This clonotype was detected many times. The J gene is TRBJ2-7, the V gene TRBV5-1; 9 bases agree with TRBD1. Germline CDR1 SGHRS, CDR2 YFSETQ. Unmatched junction bases numbered 4, after V lost 1 base and J lost 2 bases. This CDR3 spans 15 amino acids. This CDR3 is CASSLQQGATYEQYF. In DNA, the CDR3 is TGCGCCAGCAGCTTGCAACAGGGGGCGACCTACGAGCAGTACTTC.

This chain joins TRBV25-1 and TRBJ1-5; D remains unclear. Germline V lookup: CDR1 MGHDK, CDR2 SYGVNS. The ends were cut back, 1 base at V and 4 bases at J, with 11 bases in the middle. The CDR3 runs 15 residues. The CDR3 DNA sequence: TGTGCCAGCAGTGAATCGTCAGGTTTAAATCAGCCCCAGCATTTT. Translating it yields CASSESSGLNQPQHF.

There are many counts of this clonotype. The chain uses TRBV7-3 and TRBJ2-3, with TRBD1 matching 7 bases. Looked up from germline, CDR1 is SGHTA and CDR2 is FQGTGA. V shed 4 bases, J shed 1 base, and the junction held 2 bases outside the gene matches. This CDR3 spans 14 amino acids. Here the CDR3 DNA reads TGTGCCAGCAGCTCCGGGACAGGCACAGATACGCAGTATTTT. Amino acid sequence: CASSSGTGTDTQYF. Variable domain in full (rest from reference TRBV7-3 and TRBJ2-3): GAGVSQTPSNKVTEKGKYVELRCDPISGHTALYWYRQSLGQGPEFLIYFQGTGAADDSGLPNDRFFAVRPEGSVSTLKIQRTERGDSAVYLCASSSGTGTDTQYFGPGTRLTVL.

Ten or more counts support this clonotype. The V gene is TRBV25-1, the J gene TRBJ1-2, with D possibly matching TRBD1 (5 bases). Trimming shortened V by 4 bases and J by 7 bases, and 10 bases separated the two germline ends. Germline CDR1 is MGHDK and CDR2 is SYGVNS. The CDR3 is 12 amino acids. CDR3 DNA sequence: TGTGCCAGCAGTGTCGGACAAGGTGGCTACACCTTC. Translating it yields CASSVGQGGYTF.

Concerning this clonotype: At one boundary the junction diverges from the germline segment, which might be a read error. The chain joins TRBV28 to TRBJ2-7; either TRBD1 or TRBD2 may supply D (5 bases each). Germline CDR1 MDHEN, CDR2 SYDVKM. There are 12 residues in the CDR3. CDR3 loop: CASSFGASERYF. CDR3 in DNA: TGTGCCAGCAGTTTCGGGGCCTCCGAGCGGTACTTC.

This clonotype was seen repeatedly, ten times or more. The chain combines TRBV6-2 or TRBV6-3 with TRBJ1-5; D may be TRBD1 (5 bases). V lost 2 bases, J lost 5 bases, and 7 bases lay in between. Germline CDR1 and CDR2: MNHEY and SVGEGT. This CDR3 contains 13 residues. The CDR3 region has the DNA TGTGCCAGCAGTTACGGGGGATATCAGCCCCAGCATTTT. This sequence encodes CASSYGGYQPQHF.

The sample holds a few counts of this clonotype. The chain uses TRBV12-3 or TRBV12-4 and TRBJ2-6; a weak D match, TRBD1 (6 bases). This CDR3 region has 17 residues. V lost 3 bases, J lost 0 bases, and 12 bases lay in between. CDR3: CASSFLTGFSGANVLTF. CDR3 nucleotides: TGTGCCAGCAGTTTCCTTACAGGGTTCTCTGGGGCCAACGTCCTGACTTTC.

This clonotype appeared many times. The V and J genes are TRBV7-2 and TRBJ2-3, with D possibly matching TRBD2 (7 bases). Germline CDR1 is SGHTA and CDR2 is FQGNSA. The CDR3 runs 15 residues. Trimming removed 5 bases at V and 2 bases at J, with 14 bases between. The CDR3 protein is CASSPWGGFTDTQYF. The CDR3 bases are TGTGCCAGCAGCCCCTGGGGGGGCTTCACAGATACGCAGTATTTT. The whole variable domain, filled in from reference TRBV7-2 and TRBJ2-3, reads GAGVSQSPSNKVTEKGKDVELRCDPISGHTALYWYRQSLGQGLEFLIYFQGNSAPDKSGLPSDRFSAERTGGSVSTLTIQRTQQEDSAVYLCASSPWGGFTDTQYFGPGTRLTVL.

Concerning this clonotype: This clone may be a read error of a much larger clone one base away. The chain couples TRBV7-2 to TRBJ2-6; possibly TRBD2 for D (6 bases). Germline V gene sequence: CDR1 SGHTA, CDR2 FQGNSA. The CDR3 has 16 amino acids. The CDR3 nucleotides are TGTGCCAACAGCTTAGTAGCGGACTCTGGGGCCAACGTCCTGACTTTC. This codes for CANSLVADSGANVLTF. Looking up the rest from reference TRBV7-2 and TRBJ2-6 gives the full variable domain: GAGVSQSPSNKVTEKGKDVELRCDPISGHTALYWYRQSLGQGLEFLIYFQGNSAPDKSGLPSDRFSAERTGGSVSTLTIQRTQQEDSAVYLCANSLVADSGANVLTFGAGSRLTVL.

This clonotype has a count of ten or more. CDR3 sequence reads: CASQTGRGTGELFF. The DNA for the CDR3 is TGTGCCAGCCAAACAGGGCGGGGAACCGGGGAGCTGTTTTTT. The chain links TRBV7-2 to TRBJ2-2; D may correspond to TRBD1 or TRBD2 (6 bases each). Trimming stripped 8 bases from V and 5 bases from J, with 15 bases between. CDR1 is SGHTA and CDR2 is FQGNSA in the germline V gene. CDR3 length equals 14 residues.

The gene calls are TRBV29-1 and TRBJ1-3, with D perhaps matching TRBD1 (5 bases). This CDR3 is 14 amino acids long. Germline CDR1 reads SQVTM; CDR2 reads ANQGSEA. Trimming took off 6 bases at V and 0 bases at J, with 12 bases between the two ends. In nucleotides, the CDR3 is TGCAGCGTCGCACGGGGACTCTCTGGAAACACCATATATTTT. It translates to CSVARGLSGNTIYF.

The genes are TRBV24-1 and TRBJ2-1; the D gene is possibly TRBD1 (7 bases). CDR1 and CDR2 from the germline V gene are KGHDR and SFDVKD. The CDR3 has 15 residues. The V end was cut by 3 bases, the J end by 6 bases, with 14 bases between. The CDR3 region is CATSDPQGGSNEQFF. The DNA of the CDR3 is TGTGCCACCAGTGATCCTCAGGGGGGCTCCAATGAGCAGTTCTTC.

Ten or more counts support this clonotype. V and J are TRBV7-3 and TRBJ1-2, with 11 nucleotides matching TRBD1. CDR3 size: 17 residues. Germline loops: CDR1 SGHTA, CDR2 FQGTGA. The V and J ends lost 0 bases and 0 bases, in that order; junction bases with no gene match: 3. Here the CDR3 reads CASSLTGTGGTNYGYTF. For the CDR3, the DNA is TGTGCCAGCAGCTTAACCGGGACAGGGGGGACTAACTATGGCTACACCTTC.

This clonotype has a count of ten or more. The chain uses TRBV7-2 and TRBJ2-5; D is undetermined. The V gene lost 3 bases and the J gene lost 5 bases, with 7 bases spanning the gap. Germline CDR1 is SGHTA and CDR2 is FQGNSA. The length of the CDR3 is 12 residues. CDR3 region: CASSFLTETQYF. CDR3 coding DNA: TGTGCCAGCAGCTTTCTAACGGAGACCCAGTACTTC.

The rearrangement uses TRBV6-6 and TRBJ1-5, with 7 nucleotides matching TRBD1. Trimming at V came to 2 bases and at J to 2 bases, leaving 6 bases not matched to a gene. The CDR3 is 16 amino acids. Germline assignment: CDR1 MNHNY and CDR2 SVGAGI (reference sequence). In DNA, the CDR3 is TGTGCCAGCAGTTACCGACAGGGTACTGGCAATCAGCCCCAGCATTTT. Translating it yields CASSYRQGTGNQPQHF.

This clonotype was detected many times. The chain joins TRBV7-2 to TRBJ2-4, with TRBD1 matching over 12 bases. CDR3 length: 16 residues. In germline, CDR1 is SGHTA, CDR2 FQGNSA. V shed 1 base, J shed 6 bases, and the junction held 4 bases outside the gene matches. CDR3 sequence: CASSLGGTGGGNIQYF. The CDR3 nucleotides are TGTGCCAGCAGCTTAGGAGGGACAGGGGGCGGAAACATTCAGTACTTC.

This clonotype was picked up a small number of times. The rearrangement joins TRBV28 to TRBJ2-3, with D perhaps being TRBD1 or TRBD2 (6 bases each). Trimming cost V 4 bases and J 6 bases, with 14 bases left between them. Germline CDR1 is MDHEN and CDR2 is SYDVKM. The CDR3 consists of 14 residues. As DNA, the CDR3 is TGTGCCAGCAGTTCACCGGGGGCGATTGATACGCAGTATTTT. It translates to CASSSPGAIDTQYF.

This clonotype was found many times. The CDR3 bases are TGTGCCAGCAGTCAGAACGGGAACACCGGGGAGCTGTTTTTT. Translation gives CASSQNGNTGELFF. V gene TRBV7-8 combines with J gene TRBJ2-2; the D is unclear. V lost 6 bases to trimming and J lost 1 base, with 9 bases between them. This CDR3 is built from 14 residues. Looked up from germline, CDR1 is SGHVS and CDR2 is FQNEAQ.

This clonotype was detected only a few times. V usage is TRBV20-1 and J usage is TRBJ1-3; perhaps TRBD1 as D (5 bases). The CDR3 consists of 15 residues. CDR1 DFQATT and CDR2 SNEGSKA come from the germline V gene (reference sequence). Trimming stripped 1 base from V and 4 bases from J, with 14 bases between. The CDR3 sequence: CSARVGPPRGNTIYF. CDR3 DNA sequence: TGCAGTGCTAGAGTGGGGCCGCCTAGGGGAAACACCATATATTTT.

The V and J genes are TRBV20-1 and TRBJ1-5; D unresolved. Per the germline V gene, CDR1 is DFQATT and CDR2 is SNEGSKA (reference sequence). The CDR3 sequence is 12 residues long. Trimming cost V 2 bases and J 11 bases, with 13 bases left between them. The DNA of the CDR3 is TGCAGTGCTAGAATAAGCGATCGGGCCCAGCATTTT. This sequence encodes CSARISDRAQHF.

This clonotype came up many times. The chain recombines TRBV5-1 with TRBJ2-7; TRBD1 matches 8 bases. V lost 1 base to trimming and J lost 6 bases; unmatched junction nucleotides: 3. The CDR3 loop spans 13 amino acids. CDR1 is SGHRS and CDR2 is YFSETQ in the germline V gene. CDR3 sequence (DNA): TGCGCCAGCAGCTTGTCACAGGGGGGCGAGCAGTACTTC. Translated, it gives CASSLSQGGEQYF.

V and J are TRBV20-1 and TRBJ2-5, with 11 bases identical to TRBD2. The ends lost 1 base at V and 5 bases at J; junction bases unmatched: 9. The germline V gene has CDR1 DFQATT and CDR2 SNEGSKA (reference sequence). The CDR3 runs to 16 residues. CDR3: CSARVRSGRAQETQYF. The CDR3 nucleotides read TGCAGTGCTAGAGTCCGTAGCGGGAGGGCCCAGGAGACCCAGTACTTC.

This clonotype was seen ten or more times. The CDR3: CSARPSSGDYYEQYF. The CDR3 DNA sequence: TGCAGTGCTAGACCCTCTAGCGGGGATTATTACGAGCAGTACTTC. The chain employs TRBV20-1 and TRBJ2-7; 9 positions match TRBD2. Losses at the gene ends were 2 bases for V and 4 bases for J; bases not matched to a gene: 9. The germline CDR1 and CDR2 sequences are DFQATT and SNEGSKA (reference sequence). This CDR3 has 15 amino acids.

Ten or more counts support this clonotype. This sequence joins TRBV7-8 and TRBJ1-1; D perhaps matches TRBD1 (5 bases). V shed 2 bases and J shed 6 bases, with 13 bases lying between them. The CDR3 is 14 residues long. The germline V gene encodes CDR1 SGHVS and CDR2 FQNEAQ. The CDR3 region has the DNA TGTGCCAGCAGCTTAAGAGAAGGGGTCGCTGAAGCTTTCTTT. It specifies CASSLREGVAEAFF.

This clonotype was observed a handful of times. The chain couples TRBV11-2 to TRBJ2-2; 8 nucleotides line up with TRBD2. From germline, CDR1 is SGHAT and CDR2 FQNNGV. This CDR3 contains 16 residues. V shed 2 bases, J shed 4 bases, and the junction held 6 bases outside the gene matches. The CDR3 DNA follows: TGTGCCAGCAGCTTACGGGGGGGCCGAGGCACCGGGGAGCTGTTTTTT. Translation: CASSLRGGRGTGELFF.

The table lists this clonotype with many counts. The chain combines TRBV7-8 with TRBJ2-1, with 14 positions matching TRBD2. This CDR3 has 18 amino acids. CDR1 and CDR2 (germline): SGHVS, FQNEAQ. The trim removed 2 bases at V and 7 bases at J, leaving 10 bases unmatched. The CDR3 is CASSLRRLAGGQGNEQFF. CDR3 DNA: TGTGCCAGCAGCTTACGGAGACTAGCGGGAGGGCAGGGGAATGAGCAGTTCTTC. The full variable domain, in which reference TRBV7-8 and TRBJ2-1 provide the parts outside the CDR3, is GAGVSQSPRYKVAKRGQDVALRCDPISGHVSLFWYQQALGQGPEFLTYFQNEAQLDKSGLPSDRFFAERPEGSVSTLKIQRTQQEDSAVYLCASSLRRLAGGQGNEQFFGPGTRLTVL.

On this clonotype: Germline is not matched at one junction end, which may reflect a read error. The CDR3 nucleotides are TGTGCCAGCAGCCAAGTATCGGACAGGGGGCAAGAGACCCAGTACTTC. This codes for CASSQVSDRGQETQYF. The chain recombines TRBV4-1 with TRBJ2-5; 10 bases match TRBD1. The CDR3 covers 16 residues. CDR1 MGHRA and CDR2 YSYEKL come from the germline V gene.

This clonotype was counted many times. The V gene is TRBV6-5, the J gene TRBJ2-3; 11 nucleotides agree with TRBD2. Per the germline V gene, CDR1 is MNHEY and CDR2 is SVGAGI. The CDR3 is 17 residues long. The V and J ends lost 6 bases and 0 bases, in that order; junction bases with no gene match: 8. The CDR3 loop reads CASRLLGTSGSTDTQYF. DNA of the CDR3: TGTGCCAGCAGATTACTTGGGACTAGCGGAAGCACAGATACGCAGTATTTT.

The rearrangement uses TRBV20-1 and TRBJ1-2; 11 nucleotides agree with TRBD1. J was trimmed by 8 bases and V by 6 bases; bases with no gene match: 14. CDR3 length: 15 residues. Germline V gene sequence: CDR1 DFQATT, CDR2 SNEGSKA (reference sequence). CDR3 in DNA: TGCAGTGCGCAGGGACAGGGGGTTGCGAGAAAAGGCTACACCTTC. It yields the protein CSAQGQGVARKGYTF.